This TCR gamma chain was found in a study of gamma delta lymphoproliferative disorders and STAT genes. PBMCs from patients and controls supplied the genomic DNA for sequencing. TCRdb made new clone calls on the multiplex PCR reads using CATT. The top ten hold less than 50% of the sample, which has approximately 680 gamma-chain clones, about 9.1% seen once. CDR1 and CDR2 from the germline V gene are GITISATS and ISYDGTV (reference sequence). The CDR3 runs to 13 residues. V lost 2 bases, J lost 2 bases, and 3 bases stayed unmatched. This clone is judged medium-sized. Sample: blood. The rearrangement joins TRGV9 to TRGJ1 or TRGJ2. Here the J gene came from matching the DNA to germline, since TCRdb omits it. The receptor was isolated from a human donor in good health. The CDR3 coding sequence is TGTGCCTTGTGGGAGGGTTATTATTATAAGAAACTCTTT. This gives the protein CALWEGYYYKKLF.